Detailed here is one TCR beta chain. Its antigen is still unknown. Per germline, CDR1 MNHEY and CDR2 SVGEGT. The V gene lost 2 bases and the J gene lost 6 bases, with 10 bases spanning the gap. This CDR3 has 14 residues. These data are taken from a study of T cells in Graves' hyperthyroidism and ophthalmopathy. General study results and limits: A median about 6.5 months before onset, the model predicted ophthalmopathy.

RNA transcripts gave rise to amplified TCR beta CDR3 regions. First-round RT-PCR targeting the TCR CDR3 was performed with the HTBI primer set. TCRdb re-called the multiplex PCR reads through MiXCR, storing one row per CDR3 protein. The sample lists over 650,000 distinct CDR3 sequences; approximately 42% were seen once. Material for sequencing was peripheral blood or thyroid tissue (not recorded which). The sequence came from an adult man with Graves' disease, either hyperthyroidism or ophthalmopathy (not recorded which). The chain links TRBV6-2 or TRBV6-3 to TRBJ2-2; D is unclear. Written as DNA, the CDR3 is TGTGCCAGCAGTTACAGAAATGCCCCCGGGGAGCTGTTTTTT. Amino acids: CASSYRNAPGELFF.